These T cell receptor beta chains were read from a single sample in a study of PD-1 blockade in classical Hodgkin lymphoma. The table came from immunoSEQ multiplex PCR; TCRdb's copy has only in-frame clones and leaves some out. Here the sample spans almost 95,000 clones, approximately 86% being singletons. The sequences come from peripheral blood mononuclear cells (PBMCs), collected before the fourth cycle of nivolumab. These receptors were taken from a human donor with classical Hodgkin lymphoma. The CDR3 runs from the conserved cysteine through the conserved F or W. Fields, in order: J gene, D gene, V gene, clone size, CDR3 DNA, CDR3 protein. D genes are given only for firm matches. Only part of the rows carry a size: once, few, many, or a class if the clone is expanded.

>TRBJ1-1|.|TRBV6-5|.
TGTGCCAGCAGTTACTCCGCTCGGGCTACTGAAGCTTTCTTT
CASSYSARATEAFF
>TRBJ1-2|.|TRBV6-5|.
TGTGCCAGCAGACAGGGTTCCTTCTATGGCTACACCTTC
CASRQGSFYGYTF
>TRBJ1-4|TRBD1|TRBV5-1|.
TGCGCCAGCAGCATGGGACAGGAGGTCTATGAAAAACTGTTTTTT
CASSMGQEVYEKLFF
>TRBJ1-2|.|TRBV19|.
TGTGCCACTAGGGGCCTGGACAGTACGCATGGCTACACCTTC
CATRGLDSTHGYTF
>TRBJ2-7|.|TRBV11-2|.
TGTGCCAGCAGCTCCCACCTGTGGAGCGAGCAGTACTTC
CASSSHLWSEQYF
>TRBJ2-3|.|TRBV6-5|.
TGTGCCAGTGGACCGTGGGGTACGCAGTATTTT
CASGPWGTQYF
>TRBJ2-2|.|TRBV2|.
TGTGCCAGCAGTTTATTCTCGGTTGCCACCGGGGAGCTGTTTTTT
CASSLFSVATGELFF
>TRBJ2-5|TRBD1|TRBV30|once
TGTGCCTGGGGACAGGGCGGCAGGGAGACCCAGTACTTC
CAWGQGGRETQYF
>TRBJ2-3|TRBD2|TRBV9|.
TGTGCCAGCAGCTCGCCGACTAGCGGGAGAGATACGCAGTATTTT
CASSSPTSGRDTQYF
>TRBJ1-1|.|TRBV7-9|few
TGTGCCAGCAGCTTAGATGGGAAGGGTGGTGCTTTCTTT
CASSLDGKGGAFF
>TRBJ1-5|.|TRBV7-2|.
TGTGCCAGCAGCTCGCGAACAGGGAATCAGCCCCAGCATTTT
CASSSRTGNQPQHF
>TRBJ1-2|.|TRBV18|.
TGTGCCAGCTCACCTTGGACAGCCTATGGCTACACCTTC
CASSPWTAYGYTF
>TRBJ1-2|TRBD1|TRBV5-6|once
TGTGCCAGCAGCTTAGGACAGGGCTCATCTAACTATGGCTACACCTTC
CASSLGQGSSNYGYTF
>TRBJ2-3|.|TRBV9|.
TGTGCCAGCAGCGTATCGGGGTGGGGCACAGATACGCAGTATTTT
CASSVSGWGTDTQYF
>TRBJ2-7|TRBD2|TRBV30|once
TGTGCCTGGAGTGGATTAGCGGGAGGATCTGAGCAGTACTTC
CAWSGLAGGSEQYF
>TRBJ2-1|TRBD2|TRBV4-1|few
TGCGCCAGCAGCCAGCTCGACATGGGACTATCGAACAATGAGCAGTTCTTC
CASSQLDMGLSNNEQFF
>TRBJ2-2|.|TRBV5-1|once
TGCGCCAGCAGCTCCCGGACTGGCTACACCGGGGAGCTGTTTTTT
CASSSRTGYTGELFF
>TRBJ2-1|TRBD2|TRBV5-1|.
TGCGCCAGCAGCATCGGGCCGGGACTAGCGAGCAATGAGCAGTTCTTC
CASSIGPGLASNEQFF
>TRBJ1-1|.|TRBV5-1|.
TGCGCCAGCAGCTCCGGACAGACGGGCACTGAAGCTTTCTTT
CASSSGQTGTEAFF
>TRBJ1-2|TRBD1|TRBV19|.
TGTGCCAGTAGTACGACAGGGGCTAACTATGGCTACACCTTC
CASSTTGANYGYTF
>TRBJ1-2|.|TRBV18|.
TGTGCCAGCTCACCTCAGGCGACAGATTATGGCTACACCTTC
CASSPQATDYGYTF
>TRBJ2-1|TRBD2|TRBV7-9|.
TGTGCCAGCAGCCTCGGGGGGTTTAGATCCTACAATGAGCAGTTCTTC
CASSLGGFRSYNEQFF
>TRBJ1-1|.|TRBV11-2|few
TGTGCCAGCAGTCGAACGGCCCGGCAGGGGATATTGAACACTGAAGCTTTCTTT
CASSRTARQGILNTEAFF
>TRBJ2-2|.|TRBV19|.
TGTGCCAGTAGTATAGGGCAGCTACACACCGGGGAGCTGTTTTTT
CASSIGQLHTGELFF
>TRBJ2-1|.|TRBV19|.
TGTGCCAGTAGTTTTCTAGCAGCTCAGTTCTTC
CASSFLAAQFF
>TRBJ2-2|TRBD2|TRBV19|.
TGTGCCAGTAGTAAATCGGGACTAGGAACCGGGGAGCTGTTTTTT
CASSKSGLGTGELFF
>TRBJ1-1|.|TRBV5-4|.
TGTGCCAGCAGCTTGGGGGGGGTAATGAACACTGAAGCTTTCTTT
CASSLGGVMNTEAFF
>TRBJ2-1|.|TRBV5-1|once
TGCGCCAGCAGCTACCCCCTGACGGAGGGCAATGAGCAGTTCTTC
CASSYPLTEGNEQFF
>TRBJ2-7|.|TRBV11-1|.
TGTGCCAGCAGCACGGGACTGACCTTCACCGAGCAGTACTTC
CASSTGLTFTEQYF
>TRBJ2-7|TRBD2|TRBV2|.
TGTGCCAGCAGCTCGACTAGCGGGTACGAGCAGTACTTC
CASSSTSGYEQYF
>TRBJ1-5|.|TRBV28|.
TGTGCCTCGCTACAGGGAGGGGATCAGCCCCAGCATTTT
CASLQGGDQPQHF
>TRBJ1-3|.|TRBV5-1|.
TGCGCCAGCAGCTTAACAGGGTCAGGAAACACCATATATTTT
CASSLTGSGNTIYF
>TRBJ2-3|.|TRBV19|.
TGTGCCAGTAGTGGGCCCGGGACTGTCACAGATACGCAGTATTTT
CASSGPGTVTDTQYF
>TRBJ1-2|.|TRBV12-5|.
TGTGCTAGTGGACCCCAGGGCTATGGCTACACCTTC
CASGPQGYGYTF
>TRBJ2-7|TRBD1|TRBV5-4|.
TGTGCCAGCAGCCTATGGACAGGGTTAGGGGAGCAGTACTTC
CASSLWTGLGEQYF
>TRBJ1-2|.|TRBV11-2|medium-sized
TGTGCCAGCAGCTTAGATGGAGGGCGGTTCGGCGGCTACACCTTC
CASSLDGGRFGGYTF
>TRBJ2-7|.|TRBV28|.
TGTGCCAGCAGTCGGATAAGCTCCTACGAGCAGTACTTC
CASSRISSYEQYF
>TRBJ2-7|.|TRBV5-1|.
TGCGCCAGCAGCTTGGAGACGAGGCGGGACGAGCAGTACTTC
CASSLETRRDEQYF
>TRBJ1-5|TRBD1|TRBV15|.
TGTGCCACCAGCAGAGAACAGGGGGCGAATCAGCCCCAGCATTTT
CATSREQGANQPQHF
>TRBJ2-1|TRBD2|TRBV7-2|few
TGTGCCAGCAGCTTAGTGCGGGAGGCCTACAATGAGCAGTTCTTC
CASSLVREAYNEQFF
>TRBJ2-2|.|TRBV10-3|.
TGTGCCATCAGTGAGTTCGTCAGTACGAACACCGGGGAGCTGTTTTTT
CAISEFVSTNTGELFF
>TRBJ2-1|TRBD1|TRBV2|once
TGTGCCAGCAGTGAGGCAGGGGGCTTGAACTACAATGAGCAGTTCTTC
CASSEAGGLNYNEQFF
>TRBJ2-1|.|TRBV12-2|.
TGTGCAAGTCGCTTACACCCACTAGCGGGGATCTACAATGAGCAGTTCTTC
CASRLHPLAGIYNEQFF
>TRBJ2-1|TRBD2|TRBV7-2|many
TGTGCCAGCAGCAAAAGCGGGAGCTCCTACAATGAGCAGTTCTTC
CASSKSGSSYNEQFF
>TRBJ1-1|.|TRBV19|few
TGTGCCAGTAGTGAGGGACGCCAAGTGAACACTGAAGCTTTCTTT
CASSEGRQVNTEAFF
>TRBJ1-3|.|TRBV7-9|.
TGTGCCAGCAGCTCGCTTGTGGAAGCCCACACCATATATTTT
CASSSLVEAHTIYF
>TRBJ2-7|.|TRBV11-2|.
TGTGCCAGCAGCTTAGGACGACACAGGGTTACGGGCGAGCAGTACTTC
CASSLGRHRVTGEQYF